This TCR beta chain was captured in a study of immune evolution from preneoplasia to lung adenocarcinoma. Overall study: HLA loss of heterozygosity: about 7% AIS, under 19% MIA, about 32% ADC, none AAH. Study findings and constraints: Later-stage lesions seemingly showed higher T cell density and diversity than normal lung.

Concerning this clone itself: Its antigen is as yet unknown.

Resections took place in Japan or China from the mid-2010s to the late 2010s. Each case's diagnosis was confirmed by two pathologists on H&E. The CDR3 runs 17 residues. The V segment lost 5 bases and the J segment 5 bases; nucleotides outside the gene matches: 8. Germline V gene data show CDR1 as LNHDA and CDR2 as SQIVND (reference sequence). Libraries were prepared by immunoSEQ multiplex PCR; TCRdb keeps only in-frame clonotypes and omits some of them. The table includes roughly 7,000 clones, 75% to 85% detected once. The TCR comes from a middle-aged person with lung adenocarcinoma. The V gene is TRBV19, the J gene TRBJ2-1, with TRBD2 identical over 14 bases. Sequenced: FFPE invasive lung adenocarcinoma tissue. The CDR3 is CASSLRLAGGSDNEQFF. CDR3 bases: TGTGCCAGTAGTCTCCGACTAGCGGGAGGGTCAGACAATGAGCAGTTCTTC.